These 4 T cell receptor beta chains originate from one sample sequenced in a study of low-dose radiotherapy and immunotherapy resistance in tumors (dated by TCRdb to the early 2020s). What this sample's time point label stands for: before trial treatment. The sequencer was an Illumina MiniSeq. To make first-strand cDNA, Superscript III was used along with a set of TRAV- and TRBV-specific primers so that both the TCRalpha and TCRbeta chains were covered. A roughly 19-cycle PCR with Phusion amplified the TCRs, pairing a constant-region primer with the adapter that was attached to the V primers. TCRdb reran the public reads through fastp at Q25 and MiXCR, keeping productive beta chains. Each entry is one CDR3 protein sequence, shown with its most common DNA and genes. For this sample the table gives nearly 95,000 distinct CDR3 sequences, of which roughly 9% were detected only once. About 1% of the sample lies in the top ten.

This sample comprised PBMCs, obtained before treatment. The receptors were sampled from a male donor with prostate cancer.

This clonotype was found many times. The gene calls are TRBV20-1 and TRBJ2-5; 7 bases are a match to TRBD2. V shed 5 bases, J shed 4 bases, and the junction held 10 bases outside the gene matches. The CDR3 loop spans 14 amino acids. CDR1 and CDR2 from the germline V gene are DFQATT and SNEGSKA (reference sequence). Here the CDR3 reads CSAGVTSQGETQYF. CDR3 DNA: TGCAGTGCTGGGGTGACTAGCCAAGGAGAGACCCAGTACTTC.

This clonotype was observed at least ten times. V and J are TRBV7-9 and TRBJ2-3, with D possibly being TRBD2 (6 bases). Trimming shortened V by 5 bases and J by 2 bases, and 17 bases separated the two germline ends. The CDR3 consists of 16 residues. Germline V gives CDR1 SEHNR, CDR2 FQNEAQ (reference sequence). The CDR3 protein is CASSAQPGLITDTQYF. Written as DNA, the CDR3 is TGTGCCAGCAGCGCACAACCGGGACTGATCACAGATACGCAGTATTTT.

This clonotype was picked up many times. In nucleotides, the CDR3 is TGTGCCAGCAGTTTAGCGGGAGGTACCACCGGGGAGCTGTTTTTT. The encoded protein is CASSLAGGTTGELFF. The chain combines TRBV12-3 or TRBV12-4 with TRBJ2-2; weak D call: TRBD2 (6 bases). This CDR3 spans 15 amino acids. V lost 0 bases, J lost 4 bases, and 9 bases lay in between.

The sample holds many counts of this clonotype. The chain has TRBV2 and TRBJ2-7, with D hard to call. Trimming left V 5 bases short and J 2 bases short, with 7 bases between. The CDR3 consists of 12 residues. Germline CDR1 SNHLY, CDR2 FYNNEI. The CDR3 loop is CASSSGAYEQYF. The CDR3, as DNA: TGTGCCAGCAGTTCAGGAGCCTACGAGCAGTACTTC.